Shown below are 2 T cell receptor beta chains from a single sample sequenced in a study of T-cell reconstitution after alpha-beta-depleted transplantation in children. As it was prepared, the TCRbeta library received unique molecular identifiers. Via MiXCR, TCRdb re-called the PCR reads, giving one row per CDR3 protein. The sample records around 87,000 distinct CDR3 sequences, 7.5% to 9.5% being singletons. The sample was PBMCs from the stem cell graft donor, taken from the stem cell graft. These receptors were taken from a human donor who donated a stem cell graft to a child with congenital amegakaryocytic thrombocytopenia.

This clonotype was found many times. The chain is built from TRBV5-5 and TRBJ2-7, with 7 bases identical to TRBD1. CDR3 length: 15 amino acids. Germline CDR1 is SGHKS and CDR2 is YYEKEE (reference sequence). The junction had 8 bases not matched to a gene; V was cut back by 2 bases and J by 3 bases. The CDR3: CASSFPGQRRYEQYF. The CDR3 nucleotides read TGTGCCAGCAGCTTTCCGGGACAGAGACGCTACGAGCAGTACTTC.

This clonotype showed up many times. This chain uses TRBV20-1 with TRBJ1-2; D might be TRBD1 (6 bases). V was trimmed by 0 bases and J by 0 bases, leaving 11 bases between them. Germline CDR1 is DFQATT and CDR2 is SNEGSKA (reference sequence). This CDR3 is 15 amino acids long. CDR3 DNA: TGCAGTGCTAGAGATGTCAGGGGTGCTAACTATGGCTACACCTTC. Translating it yields CSARDVRGANYGYTF.